One sample yielded the 11 T cell receptor beta chains listed below, sequenced in a study of cytomegalovirus exposure and HLA in healthy donors. Profiling relied on immunoSEQ multiplex PCR, and the TCRdb table lists in-frame clones only, not all of them. The repertoire holds 97,000 or so clones, with about 95% as singletons. The sequenced material came from PBMCs. The receptors stem from a young woman in good health and CMV-seronegative.

The J gene is TRBJ2-4, the V gene TRBV13; tentatively, D is TRBD2 (6 bases). Germline loops: CDR1 PRHDT, CDR2 FYEKMQ (reference sequence). Trimming removed 5 bases from V and 0 bases from J, with 11 bases in between. There are 15 residues in the CDR3. The CDR3 DNA reads as TGTGCCAGCAGCCGCGGGGCGGGAGCCAAAAACATTCAGTACTTC. It specifies CASSRGAGAKNIQYF. Variable domain in full (rest from reference TRBV13 and TRBJ2-4): AAGVIQSPRHLIKEKRETATLKCYPIPRHDTVYWYQQGPGQDPQFLISFYEKMQSDKGSIPDRFSAQQFSDYHSELNMSSLELGDSALYFCASSRGAGAKNIQYFGAGTRLSVL.

The count of this clone is one. The J gene is TRBJ1-5, the V gene TRBV5-1, with 7 positions matching TRBD1. The CDR3 contains 15 residues. Germline values: CDR1 SGHRS, CDR2 YFSETQ. V shed 4 bases, J shed 4 bases, and the junction held 8 bases outside the gene matches. The CDR3 sequence: CASSLTGTVNQPQHF. CDR3 DNA: TGCGCCAGCAGCCTTACCGGGACAGTTAATCAGCCCCAGCATTTT. The full variable domain, with the rest looked up from reference TRBV5-1 and TRBJ1-5, is KAGVTQTPRYLIKTRGQQVTLSCSPISGHRSVSWYQQTPGQGLQFLFEYFSETQRNKGNFPGRFSGRQFSNSRSEMNVSTLELGDSALYLCASSLTGTVNQPQHFGDGTRLSIL.

The J gene is TRBJ2-3, the V gene TRBV5-1; 10 nucleotides agree with TRBD2. The V and J ends lost 5 bases and 1 base, in that order; junction bases with no gene match: 7. Germline CDR1 is SGHRS and CDR2 is YFSETQ. The CDR3 is 16 residues long. In nucleotides, the CDR3 is TGCGCCAGCAGTTTTACGAGCGGGGGGGGCACAGATACGCAGTATTTT. The encoded protein is CASSFTSGGGTDTQYF. The complete variable domain, with remaining parts taken from reference TRBV5-1 and TRBJ2-3, reads KAGVTQTPRYLIKTRGQQVTLSCSPISGHRSVSWYQQTPGQGLQFLFEYFSETQRNKGNFPGRFSGRQFSNSRSEMNVSTLELGDSALYLCASSFTSGGGTDTQYFGPGTRLTVL.

The chain joins TRBV27 to TRBJ2-3; 9 bases align to TRBD2. Germline trimming cut 5 bases from V and 1 base from J; bases unmatched to any gene: 10. The CDR3 totals 17 residues. CDR1 MNHEY and CDR2 SMNVEV come from the germline V gene (reference sequence). CDR3 DNA sequence: TGTGCCAGCAGTCAAACGTTTATAGCGGGGGGCACAGATACGCAGTATTTT. Residues: CASSQTFIAGGTDTQYF.

The J gene is TRBJ2-7, the V gene TRBV4-3; D gene uncertain. This CDR3 comprises 12 residues. The germline V and J ends were trimmed by 0 bases and 5 bases, with 5 bases remaining between them. Germline CDR1 is LGHNA and CDR2 is YSLEER. CDR3 sequence: CASSQDNNEQYF. The CDR3 region has the DNA TGCGCCAGCAGCCAAGATAATAACGAGCAGTACTTC.

This chain links TRBV5-4 with TRBJ2-1; D not certain. The CDR3 consists of 13 residues. Germline CDR1 SGHNT, CDR2 YYREEE (reference sequence). V lost 4 bases to trimming and J lost 2 bases, with 7 bases between them. The CDR3 DNA reads TGTGCCAGCAGCCTCTTTACCTACAATGAGCAGTTCTTC. As protein: CASSLFTYNEQFF.

The chain has TRBV27 and TRBJ1-6, with D perhaps matching TRBD1 (6 bases). V was shortened by 5 bases and J by 6 bases, with 8 bases between the two germline ends. CDR3 size: 13 residues. The germline V gene encodes CDR1 MNHEY and CDR2 SMNVEV (reference sequence). Here the CDR3 reads CASSLRGNSPLHF. Here the CDR3 DNA reads TGTGCCAGCAGTCTCAGGGGTAATTCACCCCTCCACTTT.

The rearrangement uses TRBV27 and TRBJ1-2, with a tentative D call TRBD1 (5 bases). Between the trimmed V and J ends, which lost 8 bases and 2 bases, there was a span of 18 bases. In germline, CDR1 is MNHEY, CDR2 SMNVEV (reference sequence). The CDR3 runs 15 residues. In nucleotides, the CDR3 is TGTGCCAGCCATCCAGAGGGACGGGGGAACTATGGCTACACCTTC. Its protein product is CASHPEGRGNYGYTF.

CDR3 protein: CASSDIMGRINTEAFF. The CDR3 DNA is TGTGCCAGCAGTGATATTATGGGGCGAATAAACACTGAAGCTTTCTTT. V and J are TRBV2 and TRBJ1-1; the D gene is possibly TRBD1 (5 bases). The V end lost 3 bases, the J end lost 2 bases, and 16 bases lay between the germline ends. The CDR3 contains 16 residues. In germline, CDR1 is SNHLY, CDR2 FYNNEI.

The V call is TRBV7-2, the J call TRBJ2-5, with 12 positions matching TRBD2. J was trimmed by 2 bases and V by 9 bases; bases with no gene match: 4. This CDR3 has 14 residues. In germline, CDR1 is SGHTA, CDR2 FQGNSA. CDR3 coding DNA: TGTGCCAGTGGACTAGCGGGGCTACAAGAGACCCAGTACTTC. Protein sequence: CASGLAGLQETQYF.

This rearrangement joins TRBV27 to TRBJ2-7; weak D call: TRBD2 (7 bases). This CDR3 comprises 12 residues. Trimming stripped 5 bases from V and 6 bases from J, with 11 bases between. Germline V gene sequence: CDR1 MNHEY, CDR2 SMNVEV (reference sequence). This chain's CDR3 is CASSGEGGEQYF. CDR3 bases: TGTGCCAGCAGTGGGGAGGGGGGCGAGCAGTACTTC.